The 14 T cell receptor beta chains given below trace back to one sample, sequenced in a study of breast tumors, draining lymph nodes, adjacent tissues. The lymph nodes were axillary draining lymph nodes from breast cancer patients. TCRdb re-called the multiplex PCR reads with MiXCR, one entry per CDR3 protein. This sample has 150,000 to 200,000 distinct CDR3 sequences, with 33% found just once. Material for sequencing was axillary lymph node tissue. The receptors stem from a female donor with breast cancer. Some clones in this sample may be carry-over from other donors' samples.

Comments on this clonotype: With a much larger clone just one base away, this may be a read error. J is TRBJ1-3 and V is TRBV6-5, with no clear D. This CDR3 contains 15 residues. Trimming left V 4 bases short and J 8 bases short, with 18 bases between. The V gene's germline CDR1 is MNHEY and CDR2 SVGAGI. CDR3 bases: TGTGCCAGCAGTTCCCCACCCCTCGACGGAGACACCATATATTTT. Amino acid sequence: CASSSPPLDGDTIYF.

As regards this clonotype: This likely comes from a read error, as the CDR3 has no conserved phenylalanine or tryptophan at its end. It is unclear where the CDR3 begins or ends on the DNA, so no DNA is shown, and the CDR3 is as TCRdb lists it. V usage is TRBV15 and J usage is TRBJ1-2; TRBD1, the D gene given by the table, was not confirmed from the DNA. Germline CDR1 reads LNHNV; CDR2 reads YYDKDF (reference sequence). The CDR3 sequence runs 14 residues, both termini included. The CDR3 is CATSLGRGSYGYAS.

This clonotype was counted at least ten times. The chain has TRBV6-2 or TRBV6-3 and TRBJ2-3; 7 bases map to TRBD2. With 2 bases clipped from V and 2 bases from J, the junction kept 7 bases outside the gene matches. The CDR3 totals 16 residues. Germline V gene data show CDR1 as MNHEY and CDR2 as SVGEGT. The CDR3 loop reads CASSYDLAAITDTQYF. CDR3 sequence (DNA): TGTGCCAGCAGTTACGACCTAGCGGCCATCACAGATACGCAGTATTTT.

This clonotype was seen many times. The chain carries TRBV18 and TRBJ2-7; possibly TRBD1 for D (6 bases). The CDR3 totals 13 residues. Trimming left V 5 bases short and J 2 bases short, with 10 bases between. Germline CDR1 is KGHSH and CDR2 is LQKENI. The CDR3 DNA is TGTGCCAGCTCAATGGACAGCCCCTACGAGCAGTACTTC. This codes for CASSMDSPYEQYF. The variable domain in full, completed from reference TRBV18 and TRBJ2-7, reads NAGVMQNPRHLVRRRGQEARLRCSPMKGHSHVYWYRQLPEEGLKFMVYLQKENIIDESGMPKERFSAEFPKEGPSILRIQQVVRGDSAAYFCASSMDSPYEQYFGPGTRLTVT.

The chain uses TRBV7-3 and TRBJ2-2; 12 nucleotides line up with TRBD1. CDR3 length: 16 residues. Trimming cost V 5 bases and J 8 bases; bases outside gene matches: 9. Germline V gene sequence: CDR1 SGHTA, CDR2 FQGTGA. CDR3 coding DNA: TGTGCCAGCAGCAGGTCTGGGACAGGGGGCGCAGGGGAGCTGTTTTTT. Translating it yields CASSRSGTGGAGELFF.

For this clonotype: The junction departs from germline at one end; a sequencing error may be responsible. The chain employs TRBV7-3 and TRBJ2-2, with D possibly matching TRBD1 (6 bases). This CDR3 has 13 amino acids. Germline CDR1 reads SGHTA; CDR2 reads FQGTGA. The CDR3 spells CASSRGYAGELFF. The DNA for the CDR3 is TGCGCCAGCAGCAGGGGTTACGCCGGGGAGCTGTTTTTT.

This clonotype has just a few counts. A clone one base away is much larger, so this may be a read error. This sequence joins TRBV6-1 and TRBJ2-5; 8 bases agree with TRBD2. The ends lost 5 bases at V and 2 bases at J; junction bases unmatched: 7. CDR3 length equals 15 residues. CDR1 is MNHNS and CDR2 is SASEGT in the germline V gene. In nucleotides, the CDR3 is TGTGCCAGCAGTCAAGGAGCGGGGGATCAAGAGACCCAGTACTTC. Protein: CASSQGAGDQETQYF.

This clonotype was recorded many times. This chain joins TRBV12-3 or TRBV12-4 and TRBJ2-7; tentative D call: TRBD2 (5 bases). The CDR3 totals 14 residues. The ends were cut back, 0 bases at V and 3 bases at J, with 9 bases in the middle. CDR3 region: CASSLAAGVYEQYF. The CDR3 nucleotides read TGTGCCAGCAGTTTAGCCGCGGGTGTCTACGAGCAGTACTTC.

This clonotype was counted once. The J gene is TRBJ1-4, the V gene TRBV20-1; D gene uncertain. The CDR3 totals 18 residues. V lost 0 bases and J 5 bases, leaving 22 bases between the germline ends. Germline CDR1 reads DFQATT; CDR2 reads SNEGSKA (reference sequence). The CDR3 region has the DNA TGCAGTGCTAGAGACCCCCTAGCGTTGAGCTCCTACAATGAAAAACTGTTTTTT. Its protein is CSARDPLALSSYNEKLFF.

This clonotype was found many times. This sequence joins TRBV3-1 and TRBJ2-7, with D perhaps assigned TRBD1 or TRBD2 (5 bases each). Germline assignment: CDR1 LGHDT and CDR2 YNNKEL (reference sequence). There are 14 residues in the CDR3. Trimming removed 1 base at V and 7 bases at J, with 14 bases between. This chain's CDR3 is CASSQAVSREEQYF. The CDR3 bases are TGTGCCAGCAGCCAAGCGGTTTCCAGGGAGGAGCAGTACTTC.

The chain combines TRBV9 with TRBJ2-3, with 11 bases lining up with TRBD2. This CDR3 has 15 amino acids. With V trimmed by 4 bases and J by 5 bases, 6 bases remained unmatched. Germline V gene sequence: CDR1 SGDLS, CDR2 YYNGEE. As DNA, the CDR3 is TGTGCCAGCAGCAATAGCGGGGGGGCCGGAGATACGCAGTATTTT. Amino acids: CASSNSGGAGDTQYF.

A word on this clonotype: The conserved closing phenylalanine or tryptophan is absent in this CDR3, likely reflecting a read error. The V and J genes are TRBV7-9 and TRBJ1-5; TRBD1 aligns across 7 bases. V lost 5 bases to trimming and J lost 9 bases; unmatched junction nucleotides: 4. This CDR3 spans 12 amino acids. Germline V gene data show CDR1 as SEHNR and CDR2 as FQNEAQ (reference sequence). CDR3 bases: TGTGCCAGCAGCACGACAGGGTCGCCCCAGCATCTT. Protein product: CASSTTGSPQHL.

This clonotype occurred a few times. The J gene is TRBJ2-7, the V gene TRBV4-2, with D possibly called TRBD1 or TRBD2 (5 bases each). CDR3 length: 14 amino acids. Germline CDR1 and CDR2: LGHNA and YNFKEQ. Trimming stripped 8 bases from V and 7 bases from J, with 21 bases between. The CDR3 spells CASSRGPALGEQYF. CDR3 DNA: TGTGCCAGCTCCCGGGGCCCGGCTCTGGGAGAGCAGTACTTC.

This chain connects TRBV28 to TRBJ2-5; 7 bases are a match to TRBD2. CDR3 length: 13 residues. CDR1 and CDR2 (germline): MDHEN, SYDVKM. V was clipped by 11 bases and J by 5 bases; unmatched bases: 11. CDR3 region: CAGRGRGGETQYF. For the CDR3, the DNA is TGTGCCGGCCGGGGCCGCGGGGGTGAGACCCAGTACTTC.